This section outlines one T cell receptor (beta chain) sequence together with its context. Its specificity is unknown. These data come from a study of T cell repertoires in cytomegalovirus infection. In the study overall: Peptides in the study included HLA-C-restricted and HLA-B-restricted CMV epitopes. It can be stated that public TCR beta signatures indicated CMV infection as well as a matching HLA type. General study results and limits: CMV-specific TCR beta clonotypes restricted by HLA-C were the ones dominating the ex vivo response. Individuals carrying CMV plus the relevant HLA were identified by cumulative frequency of public TCR beta families.

TCRdb ran MiXCR on the reads and lists one entry per CDR3 protein. The top ten clones hold roughly 14% of a sample with about 310,000 distinct CDR3 sequences, 20% to 25% of them seen once. This CDR3 region has 14 residues. With 4 bases removed from V and 6 bases from J, the gap between germline ends came to 16 bases. CDR1 SGHDN and CDR2 FVKESK come from the germline V gene. This receptor was obtained from a human donor in good health (CMV status not recorded). Some clones in this sample may be carry-over from other donors' samples. The genes are TRBV14 and TRBJ2-7; D remains ambiguous. Sequencing was performed on cultured PBMCs, taken from culture after CMV antigen stimulation. CDR3 DNA sequence: TGTGCCAGCAGCCCGTCTCCAAGCTCTGGCGAGCAGTACGTC. Translated, it gives CASSPSPSSGEQYV.